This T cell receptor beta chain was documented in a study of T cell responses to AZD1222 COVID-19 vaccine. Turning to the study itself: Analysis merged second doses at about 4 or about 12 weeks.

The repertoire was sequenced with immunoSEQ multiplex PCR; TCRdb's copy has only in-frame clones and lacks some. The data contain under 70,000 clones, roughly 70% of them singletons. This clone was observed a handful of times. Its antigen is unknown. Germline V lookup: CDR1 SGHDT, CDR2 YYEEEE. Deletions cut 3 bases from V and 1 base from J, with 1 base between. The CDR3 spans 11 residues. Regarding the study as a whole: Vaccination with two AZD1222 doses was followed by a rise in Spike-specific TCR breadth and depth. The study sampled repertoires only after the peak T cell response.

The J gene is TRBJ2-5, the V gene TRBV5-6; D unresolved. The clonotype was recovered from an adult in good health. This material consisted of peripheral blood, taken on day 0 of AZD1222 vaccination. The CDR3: CASSSQETQYF. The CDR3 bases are TGTGCCAGCAGCTCCCAAGAGACCCAGTACTTC.